The entry below gives a single TCR beta chain sequence along with its context. CDR1 is SGHRS, CDR2 YFSETQ, per germline. Trimming took off 4 bases at V and 8 bases at J, with 18 bases between the two ends. The CDR3 sequence is 15 residues long. This sample is drawn from a study of cytomegalovirus exposure and HLA in healthy donors. The primer mix had 60 Vbeta and 13 Jbeta primers. Data came from immunoSEQ multiplex PCR; TCRdb stores just in-frame clones and leaves some out. The sample has about 190,000 clones, over 65% seen once. This chain joins TRBV5-1 and TRBJ1-4; TRBD1 is a possible D gene (6 bases). The sample consisted of PBMCs. This clonotype was obtained from a woman between 45 and 60 years old in good health and CMV-seropositive. The CDR3 DNA is TGCGCCAGCAGCCTTGACAGCCGCGGGGGCGAAAAACTGTTTTTT. Its protein is CASSLDSRGGEKLFF.